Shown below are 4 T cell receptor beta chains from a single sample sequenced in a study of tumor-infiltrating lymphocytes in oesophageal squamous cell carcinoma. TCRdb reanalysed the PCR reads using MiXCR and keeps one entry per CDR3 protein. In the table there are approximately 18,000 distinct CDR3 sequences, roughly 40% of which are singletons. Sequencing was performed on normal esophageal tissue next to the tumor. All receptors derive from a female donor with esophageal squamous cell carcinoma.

The CDR3 spells CASRASSYNEQFF. The CDR3 coding sequence is TGTGCCAGCAGGGCTAGCTCCTACAATGAGCAGTTCTTC. The chain links TRBV6-1 to TRBJ2-7; D gene ambiguous. Near its end, the DNA agrees better with TRBJ2-1, so the J call may be wrong. The CDR3 has 13 residues. CDR1 and CDR2 from the germline V gene are MNHNS and SASEGT.

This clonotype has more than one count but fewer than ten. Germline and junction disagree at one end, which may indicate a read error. CDR3 nucleotides: TGTGCCAGCAGCGACGGAACTCTTCCTTTTTCACCCCTCCACTTC. Its protein is CASSDGTLPFSPLHF. V is TRBV7-2 and J is TRBJ2-5; D not certain. The CDR3 is 15 residues long. In germline, CDR1 is SGHTA, CDR2 FQGNSA.

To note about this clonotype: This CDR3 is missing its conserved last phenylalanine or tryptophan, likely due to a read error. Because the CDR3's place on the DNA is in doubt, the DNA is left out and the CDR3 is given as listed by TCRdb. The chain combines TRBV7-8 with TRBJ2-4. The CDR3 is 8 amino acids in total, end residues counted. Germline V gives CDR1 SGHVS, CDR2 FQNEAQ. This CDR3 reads CASSWQDP.

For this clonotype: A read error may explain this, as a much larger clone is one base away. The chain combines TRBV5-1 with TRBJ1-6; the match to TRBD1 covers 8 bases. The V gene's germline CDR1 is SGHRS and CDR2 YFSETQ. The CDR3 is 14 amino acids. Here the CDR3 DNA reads TGCGCCAGCAGCCAGGGACAGGCGGATTCAGCCCTCCACTTT. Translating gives CASSQGQADSALHF. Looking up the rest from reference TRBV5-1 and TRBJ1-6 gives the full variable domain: KAGVTQTPRYLIKTRGQQVTLSCSPISGHRSVSWYQQTPGQGLQFLFEYFSETQRNKGNFPGRFSGRQFSNSRSEMNVSTLELGDSALYLCASSQGQADSALHFGNGTRLTVT.